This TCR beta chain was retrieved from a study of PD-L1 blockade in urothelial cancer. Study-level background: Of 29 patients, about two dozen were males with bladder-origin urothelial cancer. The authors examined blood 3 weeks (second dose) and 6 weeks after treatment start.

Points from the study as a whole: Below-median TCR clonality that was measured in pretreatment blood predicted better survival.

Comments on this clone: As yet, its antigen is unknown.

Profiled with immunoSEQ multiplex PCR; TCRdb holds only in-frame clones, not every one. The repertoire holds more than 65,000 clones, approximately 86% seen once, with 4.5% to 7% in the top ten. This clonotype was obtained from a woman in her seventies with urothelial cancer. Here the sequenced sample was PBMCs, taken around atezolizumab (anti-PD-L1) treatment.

The CDR3 sequence is CASSRGQATNEKLFF. The CDR3 coding sequence is TGTGCCAGCAGCCGTGGACAGGCAACTAATGAAAAACTGTTTTTT. The chain joins TRBV5-8 to TRBJ1-4, with TRBD1 identical over 7 bases. Looked up from germline, CDR1 is SGHTS and CDR2 is YDEGEE. The CDR3 covers 15 residues. V dropped 4 bases and J dropped 0; count of bases not matched to a gene: 3.